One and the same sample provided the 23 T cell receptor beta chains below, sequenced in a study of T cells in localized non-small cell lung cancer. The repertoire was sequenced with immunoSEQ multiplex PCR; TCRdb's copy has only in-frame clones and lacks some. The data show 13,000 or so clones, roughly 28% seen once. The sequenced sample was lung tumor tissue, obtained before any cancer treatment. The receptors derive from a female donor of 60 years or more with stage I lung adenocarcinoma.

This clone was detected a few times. CDR3 nucleotides: TGTGCCAGCAGTTACAATTTTGAGGAAGGGTTGGACACTGAAGCTTTCTTT. This sequence encodes CASSYNFEEGLDTEAFF. The chain joins TRBV6-8 to TRBJ1-1; D unclear. CDR1 is MNHGY, CDR2 SAAAGT, per germline. The CDR3 contains 17 residues. Trimming removed 2 bases at V and 3 bases at J, with 19 bases between.

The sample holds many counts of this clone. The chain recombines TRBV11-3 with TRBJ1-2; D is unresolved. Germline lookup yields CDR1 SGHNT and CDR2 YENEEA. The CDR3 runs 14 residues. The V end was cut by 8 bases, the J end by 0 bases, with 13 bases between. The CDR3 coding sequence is TGTGCCAGCCGTCCATCGAACGCTAACTATGGCTACACCTTC. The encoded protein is CASRPSNANYGYTF.

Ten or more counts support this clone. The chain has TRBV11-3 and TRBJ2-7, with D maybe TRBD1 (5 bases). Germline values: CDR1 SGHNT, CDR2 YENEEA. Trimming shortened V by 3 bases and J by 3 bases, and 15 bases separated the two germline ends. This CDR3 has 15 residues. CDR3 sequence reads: CASSLNAGRNYEQYF. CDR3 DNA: TGTGCCAGCAGCTTGAACGCAGGGCGTAACTACGAGCAGTACTTC. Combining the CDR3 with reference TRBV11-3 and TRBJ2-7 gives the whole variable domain EAGVVQSPRYKIIEKKQPVAFWCNPISGHNTLYWYLQNLGQGPELLIRYENEEAVDDSQLPKDRFSAERLKGVDSTLKIQPAELGDSAVYLCASSLNAGRNYEQYFGPGTRLTVT.

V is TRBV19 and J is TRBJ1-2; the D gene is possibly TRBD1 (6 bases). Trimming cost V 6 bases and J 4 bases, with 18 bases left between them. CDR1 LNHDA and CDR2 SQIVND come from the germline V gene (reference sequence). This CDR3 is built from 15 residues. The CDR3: CASREDSRDLYGYTF. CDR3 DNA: TGTGCCAGTAGGGAGGACAGCAGAGATCTCTATGGCTACACCTTC.

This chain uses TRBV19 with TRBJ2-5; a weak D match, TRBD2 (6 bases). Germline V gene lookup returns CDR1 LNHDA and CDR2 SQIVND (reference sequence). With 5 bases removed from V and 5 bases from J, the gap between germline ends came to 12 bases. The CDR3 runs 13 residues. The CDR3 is CASSADYPETQYF. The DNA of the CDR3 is TGTGCCAGTAGTGCGGACTACCCCGAGACCCAGTACTTC.

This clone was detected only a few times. CDR3 amino acids: CASSQDRGMTQYF. In DNA form, the CDR3 reads TGCGCCAGCAGCCAGGACAGGGGAATGACCCAGTACTTC. The chain has TRBV4-1 and TRBJ2-5; 9 bases match TRBD1. This CDR3 spans 13 amino acids. Per germline, CDR1 MGHRA and CDR2 YSYEKL. The ends lost 3 bases at V and 7 bases at J; junction bases unmatched: 3.

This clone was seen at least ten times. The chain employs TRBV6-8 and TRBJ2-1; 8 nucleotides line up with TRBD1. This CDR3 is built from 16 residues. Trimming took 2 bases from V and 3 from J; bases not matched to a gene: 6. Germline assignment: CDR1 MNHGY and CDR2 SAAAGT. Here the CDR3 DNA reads TGTGCCAGCAGTTACGGGGGACAGGTGTTCTACAATGAGCAGTTCTTC. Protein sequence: CASSYGGQVFYNEQFF.

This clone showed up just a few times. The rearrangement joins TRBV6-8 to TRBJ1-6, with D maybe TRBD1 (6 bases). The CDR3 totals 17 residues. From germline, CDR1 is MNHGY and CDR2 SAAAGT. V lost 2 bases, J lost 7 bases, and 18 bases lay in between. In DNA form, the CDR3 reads TGTGCCAGCAGTTACCTCGTTGGTGACAGGTTAAATTCACCCCTCCACTTT. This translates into CASSYLVGDRLNSPLHF.

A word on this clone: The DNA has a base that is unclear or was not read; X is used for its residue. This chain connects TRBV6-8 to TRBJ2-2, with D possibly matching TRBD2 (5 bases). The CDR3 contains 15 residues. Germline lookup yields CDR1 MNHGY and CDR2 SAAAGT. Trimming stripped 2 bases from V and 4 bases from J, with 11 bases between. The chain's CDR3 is CASSYQRXGTGELFF. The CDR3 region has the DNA TGTGCCAGCAGTTACCAGAGGGRGGGCACCGGGGAGCTGTTTTTT.

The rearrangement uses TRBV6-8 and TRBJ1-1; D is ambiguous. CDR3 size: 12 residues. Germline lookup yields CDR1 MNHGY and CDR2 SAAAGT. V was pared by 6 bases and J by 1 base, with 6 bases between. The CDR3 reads CASRVWNTEAFF. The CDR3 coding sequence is TGTGCCAGCAGGGTGTGGAACACTGAAGCTTTCTTT.

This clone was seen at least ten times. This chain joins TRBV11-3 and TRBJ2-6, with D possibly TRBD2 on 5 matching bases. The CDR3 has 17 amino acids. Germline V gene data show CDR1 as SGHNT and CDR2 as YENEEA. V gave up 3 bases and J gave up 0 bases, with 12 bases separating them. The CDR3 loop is CASSLASGFSGANVLTF. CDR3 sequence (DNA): TGTGCCAGCAGCTTGGCCTCGGGATTCTCTGGGGCCAACGTCCTGACTTTC.

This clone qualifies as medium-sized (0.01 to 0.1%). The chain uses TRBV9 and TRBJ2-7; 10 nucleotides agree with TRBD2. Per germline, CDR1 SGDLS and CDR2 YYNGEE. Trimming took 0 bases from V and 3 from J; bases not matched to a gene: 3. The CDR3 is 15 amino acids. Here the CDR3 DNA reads TGTGCCAGCAGCGTAGAGCCTAGCGGGAGCTACGAGCAGTACTTC. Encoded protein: CASSVEPSGSYEQYF.

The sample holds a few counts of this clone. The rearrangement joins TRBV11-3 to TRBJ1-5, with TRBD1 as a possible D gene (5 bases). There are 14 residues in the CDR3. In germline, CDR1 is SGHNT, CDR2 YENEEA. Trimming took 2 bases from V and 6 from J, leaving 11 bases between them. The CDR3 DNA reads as TGTGCCAGCAGCTTAATCGGAGGGACTCAGCCCCAGCATTTT. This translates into CASSLIGGTQPQHF. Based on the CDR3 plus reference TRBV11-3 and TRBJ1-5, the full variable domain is EAGVVQSPRYKIIEKKQPVAFWCNPISGHNTLYWYLQNLGQGPELLIRYENEEAVDDSQLPKDRFSAERLKGVDSTLKIQPAELGDSAVYLCASSLIGGTQPQHFGDGTRLSIL.

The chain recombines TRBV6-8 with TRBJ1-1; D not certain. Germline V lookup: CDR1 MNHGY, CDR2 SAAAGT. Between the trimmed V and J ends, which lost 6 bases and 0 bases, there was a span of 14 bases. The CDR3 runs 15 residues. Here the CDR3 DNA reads TGTGCCAGCAGGCCTCATGGATTTATGAACACTGAAGCTTTCTTT. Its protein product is CASRPHGFMNTEAFF.

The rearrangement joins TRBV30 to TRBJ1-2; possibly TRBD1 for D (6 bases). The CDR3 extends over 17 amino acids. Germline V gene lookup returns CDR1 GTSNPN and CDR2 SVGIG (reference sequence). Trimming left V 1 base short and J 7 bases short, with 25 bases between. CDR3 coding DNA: TGTGCCTGGAGTGCGACCGGGACAAGCACCCTGAGGGGTGGCTACACCTTC. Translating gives CAWSATGTSTLRGGYTF. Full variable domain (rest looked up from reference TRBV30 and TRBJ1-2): SQTIHQWPATLVQPVGSPLSLECTVEGTSNPNLYWYRQAAGRGLQLLFYSVGIGQISSEVPQNLSASRPQDRQFILSSKKLLLSDSGFYLCAWSATGTSTLRGGYTFGSGTRLTVV.

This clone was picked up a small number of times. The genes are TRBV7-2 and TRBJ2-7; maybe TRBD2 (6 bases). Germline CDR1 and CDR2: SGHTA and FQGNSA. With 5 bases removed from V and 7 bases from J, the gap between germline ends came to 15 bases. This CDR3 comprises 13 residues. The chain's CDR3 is CASSGGGVREQYF. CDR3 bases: TGTGCCAGCAGCGGCGGCGGGGTTCGGGAGCAGTACTTC. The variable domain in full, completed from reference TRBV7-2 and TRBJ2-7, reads GAGVSQSPSNKVTEKGKDVELRCDPISGHTALYWYRQSLGQGLEFLIYFQGNSAPDKSGLPSDRFSAERTGGSVSTLTIQRTQQEDSAVYLCASSGGGVREQYFGPGTRLTVT.

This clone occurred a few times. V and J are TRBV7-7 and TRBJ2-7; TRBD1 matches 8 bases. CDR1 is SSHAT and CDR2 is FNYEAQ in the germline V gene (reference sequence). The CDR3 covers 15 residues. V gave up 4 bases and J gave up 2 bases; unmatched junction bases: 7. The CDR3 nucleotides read TGTGCCAGCAGCTCCCCGGACAGGGCAACCTACGAGCAGTACTTC. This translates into CASSSPDRATYEQYF.

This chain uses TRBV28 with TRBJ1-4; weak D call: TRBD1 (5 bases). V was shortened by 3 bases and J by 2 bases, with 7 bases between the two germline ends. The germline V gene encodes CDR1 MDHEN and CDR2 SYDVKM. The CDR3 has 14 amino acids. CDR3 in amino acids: CASSLTDTNEKLFF. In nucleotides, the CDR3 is TGTGCCAGCAGTTTGACAGATACTAATGAAAAACTGTTTTTT. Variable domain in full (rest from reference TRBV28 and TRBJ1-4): DVKVTQSSRYLVKRTGEKVFLECVQDMDHENMFWYRQDPGLGLRLIYFSYDVKMKEKGDIPEGYSVSREKKERFSLILESASTNQTSMYLCASSLTDTNEKLFFGSGTQLSVL.

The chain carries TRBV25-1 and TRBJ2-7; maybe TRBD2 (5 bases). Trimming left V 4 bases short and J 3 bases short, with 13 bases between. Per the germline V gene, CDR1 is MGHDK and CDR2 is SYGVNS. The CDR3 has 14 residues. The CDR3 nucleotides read TGTGCCAGCAGTGCAGGAGGATCACTCTACGAGCAGTACTTC. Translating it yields CASSAGGSLYEQYF.

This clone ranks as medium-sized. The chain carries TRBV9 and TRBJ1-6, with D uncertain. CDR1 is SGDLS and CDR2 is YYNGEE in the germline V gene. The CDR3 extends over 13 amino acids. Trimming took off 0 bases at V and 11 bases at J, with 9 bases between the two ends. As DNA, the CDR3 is TGTGCCAGCAGCGTAGGAGGGATCACACCCCTCCACTTT. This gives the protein CASSVGGITPLHF.

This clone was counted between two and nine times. The CDR3 loop is CATNRDLNTEAFF. DNA for the CDR3: TGTGCCACTAACAGGGACCTGAACACTGAAGCTTTCTTT. This sequence joins TRBV6-8 and TRBJ1-1, with a tentative D call TRBD1 (6 bases). Trimming cost V 10 bases and J 0 bases, with 12 bases left between them. Per the germline V gene, CDR1 is MNHGY and CDR2 is SAAAGT. CDR3 length equals 13 residues.

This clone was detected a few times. CDR3: CASSGTGGDGYTF. CDR3 coding DNA: TGTGCCAGCAGCGGGACAGGGGGGGATGGCTACACCTTC. The V call is TRBV6-8, the J call TRBJ1-2; 11 bases match TRBD1. CDR1 and CDR2 from the germline V gene are MNHGY and SAAAGT. This CDR3 has 13 amino acids. V trimming: 6 bases; J trimming: 6 bases; junction bases outside the gene matches: 3.

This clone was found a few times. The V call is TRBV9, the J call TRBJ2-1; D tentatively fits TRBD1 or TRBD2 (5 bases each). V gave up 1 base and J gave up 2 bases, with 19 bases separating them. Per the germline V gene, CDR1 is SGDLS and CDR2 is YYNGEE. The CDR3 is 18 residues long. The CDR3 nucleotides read TGTGCCAGCAGCGTATCTCAACACGGGACGACAACCTACAATGAGCAGTTCTTC. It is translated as CASSVSQHGTTTYNEQFF.